These 7 T cell receptor beta chains were sequenced from one sample in a study of blood T cells in healthy people across ages. Primers used in a second PCR of about 6 to 11 cycles were a sample-barcoded 5' primer and a J-beta primer mix. TCRdb re-called the 5' RACE reads with MiXCR, one entry per CDR3 protein. The table has about 1.7 million distinct CDR3 sequences, approximately 30% seen once. The specimen sequenced was blood. Receptor source: a woman in her 30s in good health.

The V gene is TRBV5-5, the J gene TRBJ1-1; possibly TRBD1 for D (6 bases). The CDR3 sequence is 15 residues long. V lost 4 bases, J lost 1 base, and 14 bases lay in between. Germline CDR1 SGHKS, CDR2 YYEKEE (reference sequence). Here the CDR3 DNA reads TGTGCCAGCAGCACCGGGAGGGGGAAGAACACTGAAGCTTTCTTT. This encodes CASSTGRGKNTEAFF. The full variable domain, completed using reference TRBV5-5 and TRBJ1-1, is DAGVTQSPTHLIKTRGQQVTLRCSPISGHKSVSWYQQVLGQGPQFIFQYYEKEERGRGNFPDRFSARQFPNYSSELNVNALLLGDSALYLCASSTGRGKNTEAFFGQGTRLTVV.

As for this clonotype: A clone one base away is much larger, so this may be a read error. V and J are TRBV20-1 and TRBJ2-5, with D unresolved. With the DNA end fitting TRBJ2-7 better, the J assignment may be wrong. The CDR3 is 12 residues long. Germline V gene data show CDR1 as DFQATT and CDR2 as SNEGSKA (reference sequence). This CDR3 is CGAQSQSYEQYF. The CDR3 DNA is TGCGGTGCTCAAAGCCAGTCCTACGAGCAGTACTTC.

The chain has TRBV7-2 and TRBJ2-2, with no clear D. V was trimmed by 3 bases and J by 1 base, leaving 9 bases between them. This CDR3 has 15 amino acids. Germline CDR1 and CDR2: SGHTA and FQGNSA. The CDR3 region is CASSFGRENTGELFF. CDR3 DNA: TGTGCCAGCAGCTTCGGTAGGGAGAACACCGGGGAGCTGTTTTTT.

The chain recombines TRBV12-3 or TRBV12-4 with TRBJ2-2; 12 nucleotides match TRBD1. Trimming cost V 6 bases and J 5 bases; bases outside gene matches: 7. The CDR3 totals 16 residues. Here the CDR3 DNA reads TGTGCCAGCAGGGACCGGGACAGGGGGCAAACCGGGGAGCTGTTTTTT. It yields the protein CASRDRDRGQTGELFF.

This clonotype was seen repeatedly, ten times or more. The chain couples TRBV27 to TRBJ2-7, with D maybe TRBD2 (6 bases). The CDR3 is 17 amino acids. The germline CDR1 and CDR2 sequences are MNHEY and SMNVEV (reference sequence). V was trimmed by 5 bases and J by 0 bases, leaving 20 bases between them. The CDR3 DNA sequence: TGTGCCAGCAGTCCCGACGTTGTTGGGGGGAGCTCCTACGAGCAGTACTTC. It specifies CASSPDVVGGSSYEQYF.

The rearrangement links TRBV9 to TRBJ2-3; tentative D call: TRBD1 (5 bases). The CDR3 loop spans 14 amino acids. Germline lookup yields CDR1 SGDLS and CDR2 YYNGEE. Deletions cut 6 bases from V and 0 bases from J, with 11 bases between. The DNA of the CDR3 is TGTGCCAGCAAGACAGATTCTAGCACAGATACGCAGTATTTT. Protein sequence: CASKTDSSTDTQYF.

The table lists this clonotype with many counts. The junction differs from germline at one of its ends, possibly a read error. V usage is TRBV4-1 and J usage is TRBJ2-7; D unresolved. Germline V gene data show CDR1 as MGHRA and CDR2 as YSYEKL. There are 12 residues in the CDR3. CDR3 sequence (DNA): TGCGCCAGCAGCCACGACTCCGACGAGCAGTACTTC. This gives the protein CASSHDSDEQYF.